One sample yielded the 12 T cell receptor beta chains listed below, sequenced in a study of shared clonotypes between healthy human individuals. The protocol was immunoSEQ multiplex PCR, while the TCRdb copy is restricted to in-frame clones and leaves out a portion. The table includes 1.4 million to 1.5 million clones, around 95% detected once. Sequenced input: naive CD4+ T cells sorted from blood. Noted subset: CD45RA+ positively selected. Receptors were obtained from a man aged 25-45 years in good health.

The CDR3 DNA reads as TGTGCCAGCAACCGAAAATTCCGGGACCTAAAGTACCAAGAGACCCAGTACTTC. As protein: CASNRKFRDLKYQETQYF. The genes are TRBV7-2 and TRBJ2-5, with D perhaps TRBD1 or TRBD2 (5 bases each). This CDR3 spans 18 amino acids. Germline V gene data show CDR1 as SGHTA and CDR2 as FQGNSA. V was cut by 7 bases and J by 0 bases, with 24 bases left in between.

A single count supports this clone. The chain links TRBV5-1 to TRBJ2-7; possibly TRBD1 for D (5 bases). With 0 bases removed from V and 6 bases from J, the gap between germline ends came to 16 bases. Germline V gives CDR1 SGHRS, CDR2 YFSETQ. This CDR3 spans 15 amino acids. The CDR3 region is CASSLEGWVRTEQYF. The CDR3 bases are TGCGCCAGCAGCTTGGAGGGGTGGGTACGTACCGAGCAGTACTTC.

The V call is TRBV5-1, the J call TRBJ2-5; 8 bases match TRBD2. Germline CDR1 is SGHRS and CDR2 is YFSETQ. The CDR3 is 13 amino acids. V dropped 4 bases and J dropped 6; count of bases not matched to a gene: 5. CDR3 coding DNA: TGCGCCAGCAGCCTGGGACTAGAACAGACCCAGTACTTC. Protein product: CASSLGLEQTQYF.

The rearrangement uses TRBV7-9 and TRBJ1-4; no firm D call. V lost 1 base to trimming and J lost 4 bases, with 13 bases between them. Germline V CDR1 and CDR2: SEHNR, FQNEAQ (reference sequence). This CDR3 spans 16 amino acids. The CDR3 DNA is TGTGCCAGCAGCTTAGGGCGGGCCTCGATTAATGAAAAACTGTTTTTT. This sequence encodes CASSLGRASINEKLFF.

The gene calls are TRBV7-2 and TRBJ1-3, with TRBD1 as a possible D gene (5 bases). The CDR3 runs 13 residues. Germline V gene data show CDR1 as SGHTA and CDR2 as FQGNSA. The germline V and J ends were trimmed by 5 bases and 4 bases, with 9 bases remaining between them. The CDR3 sequence is CASSPRQGNTIYF. For the CDR3, the DNA is TGTGCCAGCAGCCCACGACAGGGAAACACCATATATTTT.

The chain links TRBV28 to TRBJ1-1, with D uncertain. Trimming removed 4 bases from V and 1 base from J, with 10 bases in between. The V gene's germline CDR1 is MDHEN and CDR2 SYDVKM. This CDR3 spans 14 amino acids. The CDR3 DNA sequence: TGTGCCAGCAGTTCCCAGATTTGGAACACTGAAGCTTTCTTT. Its protein is CASSSQIWNTEAFF.

V and J are TRBV28 and TRBJ2-1; the match to TRBD2 covers 7 bases. CDR1 and CDR2 from the germline V gene are MDHEN and SYDVKM. The length of the CDR3 is 15 residues. After removal of 5 bases from V and 0 bases from J, the junction contained 4 bases not matched to a gene. The CDR3 protein is CASSHTSVSYNEQFF. The CDR3 DNA is TGTGCCAGCAGTCACACTAGCGTCTCCTACAATGAGCAGTTCTTC.

The gene calls are TRBV11-1 and TRBJ2-7; D not resolved. The CDR3 is 12 residues long. The V gene lost 0 bases and the J gene lost 5 bases, with 5 bases spanning the gap. The germline gives CDR1 SGHAT, CDR2 FQDESV (reference sequence). CDR3 sequence reads: CASSLAGNEQYF. Written as DNA, the CDR3 is TGTGCCAGCAGCTTAGCGGGGAACGAGCAGTACTTC.

The chain has TRBV5-1 and TRBJ1-3; D is perhaps TRBD1 (5 bases). Germline CDR1 reads SGHRS; CDR2 reads YFSETQ. The V end was cut by 5 bases, the J end by 0 bases, with 12 bases between. CDR3 length: 15 residues. The CDR3 DNA sequence: TGCGCCAGCAGTACCCAGGGTACCTCTGGAAACACCATATATTTT. Amino acids: CASSTQGTSGNTIYF.

The chain links TRBV5-1 to TRBJ1-1; 7 bases fit TRBD1. The germline V gene encodes CDR1 SGHRS and CDR2 YFSETQ. V dropped 0 bases and J dropped 4; count of bases not matched to a gene: 6. CDR3 length: 15 residues. The CDR3 DNA reads TGCGCCAGCAGCTTGGAGGGGGCGGGACTCACTGAAGCTTTCTTT. Translating gives CASSLEGAGLTEAFF.

Notes on this clone: This CDR3 is also generated by other DNA sequences in the sample. J is TRBJ2-7 and V is TRBV5-1; 7 bases are shared with TRBD2. V shed 1 base, J shed 4 bases, and the junction held 5 bases outside the gene matches. Looked up from germline, CDR1 is SGHRS and CDR2 is YFSETQ. CDR3 length: 14 residues. CDR3 residues: CASSLLQGGYEQYF. The CDR3 region has the DNA TGCGCCAGCAGCTTGCTCCAGGGAGGGTACGAGCAGTACTTC. Full variable domain (missing parts from reference TRBV5-1 and TRBJ2-7): KAGVTQTPRYLIKTRGQQVTLSCSPISGHRSVSWYQQTPGQGLQFLFEYFSETQRNKGNFPGRFSGRQFSNSRSEMNVSTLELGDSALYLCASSLLQGGYEQYFGPGTRLTVT.

The gene calls are TRBV7-2 and TRBJ2-1, with TRBD2 matching 10 bases. CDR1 SGHTA and CDR2 FQGNSA come from the germline V gene. Trimming cost V 4 bases and J 10 bases; bases outside gene matches: 4. This CDR3 has 13 residues. The CDR3 reads CASSSLAGGEQFF. The CDR3 DNA is TGTGCCAGCAGCTCCTTAGCGGGAGGCGAGCAGTTCTTC.